This T cell receptor beta chain is drawn from a study of response to subunit inactivated influenza vaccine. Points from the study as a whole: The study's authors posited that every seasonal influenza vaccination enlists few new T cells.

MiXCR, run by TCRdb on the RT-PCR reads, gives a single entry per CDR3 protein. The repertoire includes roughly 780,000 distinct CDR3 sequences, about 18% of them detected once, and roughly a tenth sits in the top ten. Points on this clonotype: Its matching antigen is unknown.

Germline lookup yields CDR1 MNHNS and CDR2 SASEGT. Trimming took 7 bases from V and 1 from J, leaving 12 bases between them. The CDR3 runs 14 residues. The chain combines TRBV6-1 with TRBJ2-3; D is unresolved. The sequence was collected from a man between 50 and 59 years old who received an inactivated influenza vaccine. Material: PBMCs from blood, obtained 5 days after vaccination. The CDR3 nucleotides are TGTGCCAGCACCTTGGACGGCCGCACAGATACGCAGTATTTT. Protein product: CASTLDGRTDTQYF.